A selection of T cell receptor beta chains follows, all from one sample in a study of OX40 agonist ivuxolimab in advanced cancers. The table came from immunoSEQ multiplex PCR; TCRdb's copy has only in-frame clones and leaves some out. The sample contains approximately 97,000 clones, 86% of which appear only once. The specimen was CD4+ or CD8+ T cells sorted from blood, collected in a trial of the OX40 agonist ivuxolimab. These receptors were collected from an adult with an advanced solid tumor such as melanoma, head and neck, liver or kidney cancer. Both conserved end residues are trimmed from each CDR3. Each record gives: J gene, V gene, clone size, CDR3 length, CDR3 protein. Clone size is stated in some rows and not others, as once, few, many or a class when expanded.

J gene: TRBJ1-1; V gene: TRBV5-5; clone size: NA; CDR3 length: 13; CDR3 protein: ASSLDGQGNTEAF
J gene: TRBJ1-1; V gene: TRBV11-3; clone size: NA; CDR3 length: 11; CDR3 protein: ASSRDQNTEAF
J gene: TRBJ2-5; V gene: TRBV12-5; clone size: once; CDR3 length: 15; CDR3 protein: ASGLVRYMDREETQY
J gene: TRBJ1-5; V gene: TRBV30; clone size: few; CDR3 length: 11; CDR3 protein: AWRPDSNQPQH
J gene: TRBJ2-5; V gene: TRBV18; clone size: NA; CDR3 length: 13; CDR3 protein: ASSPLQGPTETQY
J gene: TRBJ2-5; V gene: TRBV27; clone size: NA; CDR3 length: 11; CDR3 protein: ASRGTGQETQY
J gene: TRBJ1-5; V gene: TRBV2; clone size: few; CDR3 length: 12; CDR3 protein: ASSSDRGNQPQH
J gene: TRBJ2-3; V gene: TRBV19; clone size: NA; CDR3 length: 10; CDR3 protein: ASSLDGRVAY
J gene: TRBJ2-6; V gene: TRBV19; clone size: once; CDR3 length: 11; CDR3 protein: ASSPLGANVLT
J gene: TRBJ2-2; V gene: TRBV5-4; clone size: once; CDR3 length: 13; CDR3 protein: ASSSGSSGSGELF
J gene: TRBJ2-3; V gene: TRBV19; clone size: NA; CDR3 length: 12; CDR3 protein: ASSIGTRGDTQY
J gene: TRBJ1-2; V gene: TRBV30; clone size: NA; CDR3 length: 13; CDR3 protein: ACQLGGDRAYGYT
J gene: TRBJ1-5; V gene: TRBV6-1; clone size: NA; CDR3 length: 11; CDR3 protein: ASRGGAGQPQH
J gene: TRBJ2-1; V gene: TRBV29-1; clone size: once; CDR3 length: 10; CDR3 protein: SGGTPYNEQF
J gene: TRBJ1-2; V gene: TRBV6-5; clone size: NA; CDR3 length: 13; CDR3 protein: ASSYEEGATYGYT
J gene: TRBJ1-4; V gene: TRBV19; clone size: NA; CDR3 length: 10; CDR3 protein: AARGVNEKLF
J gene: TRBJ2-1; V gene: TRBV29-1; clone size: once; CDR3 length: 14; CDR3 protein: SAPLGAGGLYNEQF
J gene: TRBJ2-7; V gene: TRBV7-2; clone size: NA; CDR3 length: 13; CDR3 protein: ASSLDGREMGEQY
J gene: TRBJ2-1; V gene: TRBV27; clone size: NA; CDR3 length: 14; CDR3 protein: ASSFYGTSGFNEQF
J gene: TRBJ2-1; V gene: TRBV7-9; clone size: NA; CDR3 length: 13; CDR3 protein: ASSFGLAGAYEQF
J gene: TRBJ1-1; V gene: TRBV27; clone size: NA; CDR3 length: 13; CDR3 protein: ASSPRWTVNTEAF
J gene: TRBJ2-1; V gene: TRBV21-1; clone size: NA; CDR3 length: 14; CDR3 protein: ASSTRTSGKYNEQF
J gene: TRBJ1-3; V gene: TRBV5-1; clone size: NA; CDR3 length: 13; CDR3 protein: ASSFEGGFGNTIY
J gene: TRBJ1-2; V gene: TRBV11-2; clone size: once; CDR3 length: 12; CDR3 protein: ASSLGGQAYGYT
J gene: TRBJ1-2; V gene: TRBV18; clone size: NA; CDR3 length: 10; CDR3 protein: ASGSGPYGYT
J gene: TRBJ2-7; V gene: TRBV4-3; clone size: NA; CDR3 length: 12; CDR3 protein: ASSQLQGSYEQY
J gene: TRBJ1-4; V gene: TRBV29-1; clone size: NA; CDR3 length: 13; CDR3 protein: SVGDRGGVNEKLF
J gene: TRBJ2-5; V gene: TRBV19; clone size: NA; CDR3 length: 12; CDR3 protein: ASSIRRGGETQY
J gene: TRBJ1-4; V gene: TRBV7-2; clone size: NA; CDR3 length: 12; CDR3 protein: ASSLGTENEKLF
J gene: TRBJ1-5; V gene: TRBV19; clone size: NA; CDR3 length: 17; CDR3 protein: ASSIGTGRRRYSNQPQH
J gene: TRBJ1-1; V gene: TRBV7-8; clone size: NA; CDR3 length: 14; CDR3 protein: ASSFATVTGNTEAF
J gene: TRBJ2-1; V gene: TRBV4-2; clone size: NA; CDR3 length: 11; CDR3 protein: ASSQDETNEQF
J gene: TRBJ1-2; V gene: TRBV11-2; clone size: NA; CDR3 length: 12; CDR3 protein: ASSLYLRENGYT
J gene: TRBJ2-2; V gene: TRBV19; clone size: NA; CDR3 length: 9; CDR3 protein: ASRVTGELF
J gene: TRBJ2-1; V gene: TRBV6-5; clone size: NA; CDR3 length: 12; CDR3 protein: ASSDLGGFNEQF
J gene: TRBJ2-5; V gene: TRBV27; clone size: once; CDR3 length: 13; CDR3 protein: ASSNSGSVRETQY
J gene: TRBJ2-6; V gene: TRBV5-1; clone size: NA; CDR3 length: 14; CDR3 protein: ASSHIQGTGANVLT
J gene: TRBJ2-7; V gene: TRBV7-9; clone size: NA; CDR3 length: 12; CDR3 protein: ASTPGQGLYEQY
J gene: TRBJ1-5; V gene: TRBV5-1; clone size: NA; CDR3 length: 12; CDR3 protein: ASSLDGGTQPQH
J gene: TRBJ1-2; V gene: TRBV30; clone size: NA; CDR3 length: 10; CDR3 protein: AWSKGPGGYT
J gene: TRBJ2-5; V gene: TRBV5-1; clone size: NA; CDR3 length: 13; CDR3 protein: ASTPGRGAPKTQY
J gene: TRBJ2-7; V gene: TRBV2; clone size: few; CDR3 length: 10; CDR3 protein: ASSEALDEQY
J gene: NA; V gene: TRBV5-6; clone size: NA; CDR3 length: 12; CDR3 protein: ASRGAGVDYEQY
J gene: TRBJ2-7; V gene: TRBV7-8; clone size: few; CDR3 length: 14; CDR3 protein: ASSPMRLAGPYEQY
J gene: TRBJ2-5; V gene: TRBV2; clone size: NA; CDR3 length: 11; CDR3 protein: ASSAGAQETQY
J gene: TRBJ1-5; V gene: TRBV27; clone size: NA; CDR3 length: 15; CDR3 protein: ASIGAGGLRSNQPQH
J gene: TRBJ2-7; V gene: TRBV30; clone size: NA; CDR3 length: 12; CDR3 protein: AWRRQGDRYEQY
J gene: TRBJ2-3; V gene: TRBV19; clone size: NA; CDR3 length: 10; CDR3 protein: ASSIKPDTQY
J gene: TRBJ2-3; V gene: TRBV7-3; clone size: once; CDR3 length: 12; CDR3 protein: ASSSLRGADTQY
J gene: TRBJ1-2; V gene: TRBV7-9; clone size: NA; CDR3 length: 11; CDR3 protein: ASSGRERYGYT
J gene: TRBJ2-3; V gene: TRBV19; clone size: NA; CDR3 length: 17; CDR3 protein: ASSNSRTSGVTYTDTQY
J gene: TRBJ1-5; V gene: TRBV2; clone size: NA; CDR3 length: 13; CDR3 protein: ASSEGTGGYQPQH
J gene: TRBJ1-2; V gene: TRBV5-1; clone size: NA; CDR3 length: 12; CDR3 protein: ASSFWTGQNGYT
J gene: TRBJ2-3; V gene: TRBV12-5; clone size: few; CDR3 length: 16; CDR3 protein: ASGLDPTPGQGPDTQY
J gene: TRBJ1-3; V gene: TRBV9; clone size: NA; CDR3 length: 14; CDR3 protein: ASSVGQDNFAWAIY